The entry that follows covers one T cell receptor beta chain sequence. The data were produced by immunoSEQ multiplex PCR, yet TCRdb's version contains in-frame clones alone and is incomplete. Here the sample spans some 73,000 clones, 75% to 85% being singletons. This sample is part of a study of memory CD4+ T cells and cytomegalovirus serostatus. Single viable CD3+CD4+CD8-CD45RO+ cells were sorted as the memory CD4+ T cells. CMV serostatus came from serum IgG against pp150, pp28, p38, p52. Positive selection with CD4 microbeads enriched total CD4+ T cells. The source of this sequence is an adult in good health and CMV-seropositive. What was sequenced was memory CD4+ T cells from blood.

The CDR3 region is CASSEVARSEQFF. The CDR3 DNA reads as TGCGCCAGCAGTGAAGTGGCCCGGAGTGAGCAGTTCTTC. V is TRBV10-2 and J is TRBJ2-1; D remains unclear. The CDR3 covers 13 residues. CDR1 and CDR2 from the germline V gene are WSHSY and SAAADI. Trimming took 3 bases from V and 9 from J, leaving 12 bases between them.